This T cell receptor beta chain was captured by sequencing in a study of response to subunit inactivated influenza vaccine. Findings of the study overall: Authors suggested each seasonal influenza vaccination recruits few new T cells.

This clonotype was seen only a few times. Its antigen is undetermined. The germline gives CDR1 LGHNA, CDR2 YSLEER. V was cut by 4 bases and J by 2 bases, with 11 bases left in between. The CDR3 is 14 residues long. In TCRdb, the RT-PCR reads were re-called with MiXCR into one record per CDR3 protein. In the table there are approximately 530,000 distinct CDR3 sequences, about an eighth of which are singletons. This TCR was sampled from a man aged 50-60 years who received an inactivated influenza vaccine. The sequenced sample was PBMCs from blood, obtained roughly 46 days after vaccination. The V and J genes are TRBV4-3 and TRBJ2-5, with D hard to call. The CDR3 spells CASSRWGTQETQYF. CDR3 in DNA: TGCGCCAGCAGCCGTTGGGGAACTCAAGAGACCCAGTACTTC.